This T cell receptor beta chain was profiled in a study of spatial heterogeneity in lung cancer (dated by TCRdb to between 2018 and 2020). About the study as a whole: The donors were fewer than 90 patients from the lung TRACERx cohort who had early-stage, untreated non-small cell lung cancer. Follow-up PBMC samples were sequenced whenever available, with a median time to follow-up of roughly 26 months after resection. Beta-chain transcripts were consistently detected in greater numbers than alpha-chain transcripts, which likely reflects a higher abundance of beta-chain transcripts. In the raw uncorrected reads, each unique combination of TCR and UMI appeared more than ten times on average. In non-small cell lung cancer, the study quantitatively compared TCR alpha and beta repertoires across several tumor regions, matched nontumor lung, and blood. TCR repertoire features were related to nonsynonymous mutation counts determined by whole-exome sequencing of tumor tissue. At surgery, both alpha and beta chains were TCR-sequenced in roughly 230 tumor regions, 64 matched nontumor lung samples and around 50 PBMC samples.

In the paper's terms, the time point label means: blood at routine non-recurrence follow-up after resection. Whole RNA extracted from tumor and nontumor lung tissue, or from cryopreserved PBMC samples, was used for TCR sequencing without cell sorting. Patients were selected for TCR sequencing only if sufficient RNA was available from at least two tumor regions. V and J lose 6 bases and 0 bases, and a span of 12 bases separates them. Based on the germline V gene, the CDR1 and CDR2 sequences are SQVTM and ANQGSEA. From cysteine to phenylalanine, the CDR3 is 14 amino acids long. Of all the DNA, just the CDR3 is kept, 42 bases in frame from base 1. In this sample, this clonotype turned up many times. It has no known antigen specificity. No clone much larger than this one lies a single base away; base qualities are absent. Study-wide conclusions, independent of this receptor: Ubiquitous expanded tumor TCRs showed up in blood more often at tumor resection than at routine follow-up. Confirming at a functional level the hypothesis that regional TCRs recognize regional mutations was considered to require additional single-cell paired TCR alpha and beta sequencing. Only 14 patients were included in the comparisons of baseline and follow-up blood repertoires.

The library was built by means of 5' RACE. The sequencer was a NextSeq 500. In the TCR library protocol, a unique molecular identifier was attached to each TCR cDNA molecule so that PCR and sequencing errors could be corrected. In the authors' own workflow: TCR identification, UMI-based error correction and CDR3 extraction were performed with Decombinator tools. Expanded TCRs were defined as those above a frequency of 2 per 1,000, corresponding to the top 1% of the tumor frequency distribution. Renyi diversity was calculated using the R vegan package after each repertoire was subsampled 100 times to 5,000 TCRs. CDR3 similarity networks were constructed using string-kernel similarity of amino acid triplets, with links drawn between CDR3s whose pairwise similarity was above 0.82. The raw public reads went through TCRdb reprocessing: fastp at Q25, MiXCR clone calling, in-frame beta chains kept. Rows matching on CDR3 protein sequence are summarized as one entry with the most common DNA and genes. TCRdb's processing, not the study's, gives the V and J calls here. This sample lists 50,000 or so distinct CDR3 sequences; about 10% were detected once. The top ten constitute 30% to 35% of the sample.

This TCR was recovered from a male donor with early-stage non-small cell lung cancer. Sequenced material: PBMCs, taken at follow-up. The sequence links TRBV29-1 to TRBJ1-3; the D gene is unclear. The CDR3 corresponds to CSVPSTSSGNTIYF. The nucleotides are TGCAGCGTCCCCAGTACGAGCTCTGGAAACACCATATATTTT.